Below, one TCR beta chain is given with its context. This entry belongs to a study of blood T cell repertoires in COVID-19. The overall study: Researchers got acute and convalescent COVID-19 samples from the United States, Italy and Spain.

Assay used: immunoSEQ multiplex PCR; TCRdb lists only in-frame clones, some missing. The sample includes around 140,000 clones, 88% of them seen just once. Germline V gives CDR1 MNHNY, CDR2 SVGAGI (reference sequence). The CDR3 is 15 amino acids. The junction had 5 bases not matched to a gene; V was cut back by 4 bases and J by 3 bases. The source material was peripheral blood. The TCR sequence derives from a man in his 70s with active COVID-19. The chain couples TRBV6-6 to TRBJ2-5; 10 positions agree with TRBD2. The DNA of the CDR3 is TGTGCCAGCAGTTTCGGACTAGCGGAGGAAGAGACCCAGTACTTC. Translation gives CASSFGLAEEETQYF.